What follows are 27 T cell receptor beta chains derived from one specimen sequenced in a study of blood T cell repertoires in COVID-19. Data came from immunoSEQ multiplex PCR; TCRdb stores just in-frame clones and leaves some out. The sample carries approximately 130,000 clones, approximately 85% recorded once. The sequencing sample was made of peripheral blood. The receptors were gathered from a human donor in a cohort sampled during active COVID-19.

In this sample, this clone turned up once. The V and J genes are TRBV6-1 and TRBJ1-1; D remains unclear. This CDR3 is built from 13 residues. Germline V lookup: CDR1 MNHNS, CDR2 SASEGT. V was cut by 1 base and J by 9 bases, with 12 bases left in between. This CDR3 is CASSEERAGQAFF. The CDR3 DNA is TGTGCCAGCAGTGAAGAGAGGGCAGGACAAGCTTTCTTT.

This clone was seen just once. The rearrangement uses TRBV6-2 or TRBV6-3 and TRBJ1-1, with D possibly matching TRBD1 (6 bases). Trimming removed 4 bases at V and 4 bases at J, with 19 bases between. The CDR3 consists of 16 residues. Germline V lookup: CDR1 MNHEY, CDR2 SVGEGT. The CDR3 nucleotides read TGTGCCAGCAGTTCCCCGCACCTGACAGGACTCACTGAAGCTTTCTTT. This sequence encodes CASSSPHLTGLTEAFF.

The gene calls are TRBV14 and TRBJ1-3; D is ambiguous. Trimming took 1 base from V and 0 from J, leaving 13 bases between them. The germline gives CDR1 SGHDN, CDR2 FVKESK. CDR3 size: 17 residues. The CDR3 loop is CASSQVGQLLSGNTIYF. The CDR3 DNA is TGTGCCAGCAGCCAAGTTGGGCAGCTCCTCTCTGGAAACACCATATATTTT.

The rearrangement joins TRBV9 to TRBJ1-2; D ambiguous. Trimming removed 4 bases from V and 8 bases from J, with 18 bases in between. Germline loops: CDR1 SGDLS, CDR2 YYNGEE. The CDR3 totals 14 residues. The CDR3 reads CASSPPGGLGGYTF. For the CDR3, the DNA is TGTGCCAGCAGCCCCCCAGGTGGGTTAGGCGGCTACACCTTC.

This clone was seen only once. The chain carries TRBV9 and TRBJ2-1; the D is unclear. This CDR3 contains 16 residues. Germline V CDR1 and CDR2: SGDLS, YYNGEE. V dropped 4 bases and J dropped 0 bases, with 14 bases sitting between them. For the CDR3, the DNA is TGTGCCAGCAGCCCCCGGGTGTCCAGCTCCTACAATGAGCAGTTCTTC. This codes for CASSPRVSSSYNEQFF.

The genes are TRBV4-3 and TRBJ1-1, with 8 nucleotides matching TRBD1. Germline V lookup: CDR1 LGHNA, CDR2 YSLEER. V was clipped by 4 bases and J by 1 base; unmatched bases: 5. The CDR3 loop spans 15 amino acids. The CDR3 nucleotides are TGCGCCAGCAGCCTATCGGACAGGGCGAACACTGAAGCTTTCTTT. It encodes CASSLSDRANTEAFF.

Regarding this clone: The DNA is left out, because the CDR3 cannot be placed on it with certainty; the CDR3 is given as TCRdb lists it. The chain has TRBV6-5 and TRBJ2-6; the table calls TRBD2, which could not be checked here. CDR1 MNHEY and CDR2 SVGAGI come from the germline V gene. The CDR3 is made up of 14 amino acids, end residues included. This CDR3 reads CASSSSSGANVLTF.

The chain employs TRBV9 and TRBJ2-1; TRBD2 aligns across 7 bases. In germline, CDR1 is SGDLS, CDR2 YYNGEE. The CDR3 has 15 amino acids. The junction had 3 bases not matched to a gene; V was cut back by 3 bases and J by 0 bases. CDR3 DNA sequence: TGTGCCAGCAGCGCGAGCGGGATCTCCTACAATGAGCAGTTCTTC. Amino acid sequence: CASSASGISYNEQFF.

The CDR3 sequence: CASRGRGEAFF. The CDR3 region has the DNA TGTGCCAGCAGGGGTCGGGGTGAAGCTTTCTTT. The chain couples TRBV5-6 to TRBJ1-1, with no clear D. CDR1 and CDR2 from the germline V gene are SGHDT and YYEEEE. V gave up 5 bases and J gave up 7 bases, with 9 bases separating them. CDR3 size: 11 residues.

V usage is TRBV7-8 and J usage is TRBJ1-4; 9 nucleotides line up with TRBD1. The V segment lost 5 bases and the J segment 8 bases; nucleotides outside the gene matches: 6. Germline-derived CDR1 and CDR2 are SGHVS and FQNEAQ. This CDR3 is 14 amino acids long. The CDR3 protein is CASSRRGTGEKLFF. CDR3 sequence (DNA): TGTGCCAGCAGCCGAAGAGGGACAGGGGAAAAACTGTTTTTT.

The genes are TRBV7-3 and TRBJ1-6, with unresolved D. CDR3 size: 14 residues. V was clipped by 2 bases and J by 9 bases, with 11 bases between them. The germline gives CDR1 SGHTA, CDR2 FQGTGA. In nucleotides, the CDR3 is TGTGCCAGCAGCTTAGAGGGCTTTGGTTCACCCCTCCACTTT. The encoded protein is CASSLEGFGSPLHF.

Of note for this clone: Other DNA sequences from this sample encode an identical CDR3 as well. The chain recombines TRBV9 with TRBJ1-2; D is unresolved. The CDR3 extends over 14 amino acids. V was pared by 0 bases and J by 2 bases, with 8 bases between. From germline, CDR1 is SGDLS and CDR2 YYNGEE. This CDR3 is CASSVGAENYGYTF. The CDR3 region has the DNA TGTGCCAGCAGCGTAGGGGCTGAAAACTATGGCTACACCTTC.

This chain uses TRBV28 with TRBJ1-2; 7 bases match TRBD1. The CDR3 sequence is 15 residues long. Trimming cost V 8 bases and J 2 bases; bases outside gene matches: 11. Germline lookup yields CDR1 MDHEN and CDR2 SYDVKM. CDR3 nucleotides: TGTGCCAGCCTAATGGGACAGCTGATAAACTATGGCTACACCTTC. Its translation is CASLMGQLINYGYTF.

This clone came up once. The rearrangement uses TRBV6-5 and TRBJ2-7; D may be TRBD1 (6 bases). The V gene's germline CDR1 is MNHEY and CDR2 SVGAGI. The CDR3 runs to 14 residues. Trimming left V 7 bases short and J 2 bases short, with 15 bases between. The chain's CDR3 is CASTWDTRAYEQYF. Here the CDR3 DNA reads TGTGCCAGCACTTGGGACACCCGAGCCTACGAGCAGTACTTC.

This clone was detected a few times. The sample contains more than one DNA sequence encoding this CDR3. The chain couples TRBV21-1 to TRBJ2-3; whether TRBD1, the table's D call, matches the DNA was not checked. TRBV21-1 is deemed a pseudogene. The length of the CDR3 is 17 residues. The CDR3: CASSKEGAGPNTDTQYF. The CDR3 bases are TGTGCCAGCAGCAAAGAGGGGGCGGGGCCAAACACAGATACGCAGTATTTT.

This chain uses TRBV30 with TRBJ2-7; D uncertain. Germline loops: CDR1 GTSNPN, CDR2 SVGIG (reference sequence). V lost 0 bases to trimming and J lost 7 bases, with 19 bases between them. This CDR3 contains 15 residues. This chain's CDR3 is CAWSVGGTTTLEQYF. As DNA, the CDR3 is TGTGCCTGGAGTGTCGGCGGAACAACTACGCTAGAGCAGTACTTC.

J is TRBJ2-3 and V is TRBV7-8; D ambiguous. Trimming took 6 bases from V and 6 from J, leaving 13 bases between them. The CDR3 spans 13 residues. Per germline, CDR1 SGHVS and CDR2 FQNEAQ. The CDR3 spells CASRTLVGDTQYF. The CDR3 DNA reads as TGTGCCAGCAGAACCCTGGTCGGGGATACGCAGTATTTT.

This chain links TRBV6-2 or TRBV6-3 with TRBJ1-2; weak D call: TRBD1 (6 bases). The CDR3 has 15 amino acids. Per germline, CDR1 MNHEY and CDR2 SVGEGT. Trimming stripped 7 bases from V and 6 bases from J, with 21 bases between. The CDR3 loop reads CASTPRPGTPNGYTF. CDR3 DNA sequence: TGTGCCAGCACCCCAAGGCCCGGGACACCTAATGGCTACACCTTC.

The rearrangement uses TRBV3-1 (or the pseudogene TRBV3-2) and TRBJ1-2, with D hard to call. There are 14 residues in the CDR3. The germline V gene encodes CDR1 LGHDT and CDR2 YNNKEL (reference sequence). V was trimmed by 7 bases and J by 7 bases, leaving 19 bases between them. The CDR3 sequence is CASTSPDKSRGYTF. The CDR3 DNA reads as TGTGCCAGCACCTCCCCCGACAAGTCCCGTGGCTACACCTTC.

The chain joins TRBV6-2 or TRBV6-3 to TRBJ1-4; 8 nucleotides line up with TRBD1. Germline V lookup: CDR1 MNHEY, CDR2 SVGEGT. The CDR3 totals 15 residues. After removal of 2 bases from V and 3 bases from J, the junction contained 2 bases not matched to a gene. The CDR3 coding sequence is TGTGCCAGCAGTTACGACAGGGGATCTAATGAAAAACTGTTTTTT. Amino acids: CASSYDRGSNEKLFF.

CDR3 in DNA: TGTGCCAGTAGTATGCCACCGGGCAATCAGCCCCAGCATTTT. Amino acids: CASSMPPGNQPQHF. The genes are TRBV19 and TRBJ1-5; D is unclear. The CDR3 totals 14 residues. Deletions cut 3 bases from V and 2 bases from J, with 8 bases between. CDR1 is LNHDA, CDR2 SQIVND, per germline (reference sequence).

This chain uses TRBV18 with TRBJ1-2, with 9 positions matching TRBD1. Germline V gives CDR1 KGHSH, CDR2 LQKENI. V dropped 6 bases and J dropped 1; count of bases not matched to a gene: 6. This CDR3 has 15 residues. The CDR3 sequence: CASSPGQGINYGYTF. The CDR3 DNA sequence: TGTGCCAGCTCCCCGGGACAGGGTATTAACTATGGCTACACCTTC.

V gene TRBV9 combines with J gene TRBJ1-1; D is ambiguous. Trimming took 0 bases from V and 3 from J, leaving 6 bases between them. The length of the CDR3 is 13 residues. Germline assignment: CDR1 SGDLS and CDR2 YYNGEE. CDR3 sequence (DNA): TGTGCCAGCAGCGTAGCGGTCGACACTGAAGCTTTCTTT. Translating it yields CASSVAVDTEAFF.

The rearrangement links TRBV6-2 or TRBV6-3 to TRBJ1-4, with a weak D call TRBD1 (6 bases). Germline CDR1 reads MNHEY; CDR2 reads SVGEGT. Trimming stripped 0 bases from V and 0 bases from J, with 11 bases between. The CDR3 is made up of 17 amino acids. DNA for the CDR3: TGTGCCAGCAGTTACTCCTGGACAGATTCAACTAATGAAAAACTGTTTTTT. Its translation: CASSYSWTDSTNEKLFF.

This chain connects TRBV6-1 to TRBJ2-7, with 7 nucleotides matching TRBD2. Germline CDR1 and CDR2: MNHNS and SASEGT. With V trimmed by 0 bases and J by 6 bases, 8 bases remained unmatched. There are 15 residues in the CDR3. CDR3 residues: CASSEAHWGGAEQYF. The CDR3 DNA follows: TGTGCCAGCAGTGAAGCCCATTGGGGGGGAGCCGAGCAGTACTTC.

The chain uses TRBV6-5 and TRBJ1-1; no clear D gene. Germline CDR1 reads MNHEY; CDR2 reads SVGAGI. This CDR3 is 14 amino acids long. V was cut by 2 bases and J by 5 bases, with 12 bases left in between. The CDR3, as DNA: TGTGCCAGCAGTTACGAGCCTGCGGGTACTGAAGCTTTCTTT. Translating gives CASSYEPAGTEAFF.

The chain is built from TRBV6-6 and TRBJ1-1; possibly TRBD1 for D (6 bases). Germline lookup yields CDR1 MNHNY and CDR2 SVGAGI (reference sequence). This CDR3 has 15 amino acids. V was cut by 6 bases and J by 5 bases, with 19 bases left in between. This CDR3 reads CASRQAQGSNTEAFF. The CDR3 bases are TGTGCCAGCAGGCAAGCACAGGGTAGTAATACTGAAGCTTTCTTT.